These 23 T cell receptor beta chains were all obtained from the same sample, sequenced in a study of blood T cells in healthy people across ages. The use of a sample-barcoded 5' primer and a J-beta primer mix characterized a second PCR of about 6 to 11 cycles. TCRdb called the 5' RACE reads again in MiXCR, with one record for every CDR3 protein. Here the sample spans over 950,000 distinct CDR3 sequences, around two fifths being singletons. Sequenced input: blood. The receptors derive from a man aged 18 to 35 in good health.

This clonotype was counted a single time. It may be a read error: a sequence one base away is much more abundant. The chain's CDR3 is CASSQGTGRVRGYTF. CDR3 sequence (DNA): TGCGCCAGCAGCCAAGGAACGGGGAGAGTACGCGGCTACACCTTC. This chain joins TRBV4-3 and TRBJ1-2, with unresolved D. CDR3 size: 15 residues. Germline V gene sequence: CDR1 LGHNA, CDR2 YSLEER. Trimming shortened V by 1 base and J by 8 bases, and 17 bases separated the two germline ends.

This clonotype was picked up a small number of times. The chain has TRBV9 and TRBJ1-2; D remains ambiguous. Germline lookup yields CDR1 SGDLS and CDR2 YYNGEE. Trimming left V 7 bases short and J 11 bases short, with 18 bases between. This CDR3 comprises 12 residues. The CDR3 DNA sequence: TGTGCCAGCGGTGGGGAGACGACTATGTACACCTTC. Translating it yields CASGGETTMYTF.

This clonotype turned up a few times. V usage is TRBV6-5 and J usage is TRBJ2-3, with D perhaps TRBD1 (6 bases). The CDR3 length is 17 residues. Germline CDR1 MNHEY, CDR2 SVGAGI. V lost 2 bases and J 2 bases, leaving 17 bases between the germline ends. The CDR3 DNA is TGTGCCAGCAGTTACGTATCAGGGGACGTTCTCACAGATACGCAGTATTTT. Translating gives CASSYVSGDVLTDTQYF.

A few counts support this clonotype. The chain links TRBV27 to TRBJ1-2, with 7 bases identical to TRBD1. CDR1 is MNHEY, CDR2 SMNVEV, per germline (reference sequence). The V segment lost 7 bases and the J segment 4 bases; nucleotides outside the gene matches: 15. This CDR3 has 16 residues. The CDR3 region is CASTTSTTGTPYGYTF. CDR3 in DNA: TGTGCCAGCACCACCTCCACGACAGGGACTCCCTATGGCTACACCTTC.

This clonotype has a handful of counts. V and J are TRBV27 and TRBJ2-6, with D perhaps matching TRBD1 (5 bases). The CDR3 totals 18 residues. The ends were cut back, 2 bases at V and 0 bases at J, with 14 bases in the middle. Looked up from germline, CDR1 is MNHEY and CDR2 is SMNVEV (reference sequence). The CDR3 here is CASSLRGGWISGANVLTF. The CDR3 DNA sequence: TGTGCCAGCAGTTTAAGGGGCGGTTGGATCTCTGGGGCCAACGTCCTGACTTTC.

This clonotype has a single count. This chain uses TRBV29-1 with TRBJ2-4; D is perhaps TRBD1 (6 bases). Per germline, CDR1 SQVTM and CDR2 ANQGSEA. The CDR3 consists of 12 residues. V was clipped by 2 bases and J by 13 bases, with 15 bases between them. CDR3 region: CSVEFTGYEQYF. The DNA of the CDR3 is TGCAGCGTTGAATTCACAGGGTATGAGCAGTACTTC. Together with reference TRBV29-1 and TRBJ2-4, the CDR3 gives the full variable domain: SAVISQKPSRDICQRGTSLTIQCQVDSQVTMMFWYRQQPGQSLTLIATANQGSEATYESGFVIDKFPISRPNLTFSTLTVSNMSPEDSSIYLCSVEFTGYEQYFGAGTRLSVL.

The chain joins TRBV5-1 to TRBJ1-1, with D hard to call. Germline loops: CDR1 SGHRS, CDR2 YFSETQ. This CDR3 contains 13 residues. V lost 5 bases and J 2 bases, leaving 10 bases between the germline ends. The CDR3 is CASRTTPNTEAFF. In DNA form, the CDR3 reads TGCGCCAGCAGGACGACACCCAACACTGAAGCTTTCTTT. Supplemented by reference TRBV5-1 and TRBJ1-1, the full variable domain reads KAGVTQTPRYLIKTRGQQVTLSCSPISGHRSVSWYQQTPGQGLQFLFEYFSETQRNKGNFPGRFSGRQFSNSRSEMNVSTLELGDSALYLCASRTTPNTEAFFGQGTRLTVV.

The chain has TRBV5-1 and TRBJ2-1; D may correspond to TRBD1 or TRBD2 (5 bases each). V was trimmed by 0 bases and J by 8 bases, leaving 9 bases between them. Per the germline V gene, CDR1 is SGHRS and CDR2 is YFSETQ. CDR3 length: 13 amino acids. CDR3 protein: CASSLAQGDEQFF. The CDR3 DNA reads as TGCGCCAGCAGCTTGGCGCAGGGAGATGAGCAGTTCTTC.

This clonotype was counted a single time. The chain recombines TRBV10-3 with TRBJ1-5; TRBD1 might be the D (5 bases). CDR1 and CDR2 from the germline V gene are ENHRY and SYGVKD. V lost 3 bases, J lost 0 bases, and 12 bases lay in between. This CDR3 contains 16 residues. The CDR3 is CAISDGREDSNQPQHF. Written as DNA, the CDR3 is TGTGCCATCAGTGATGGCAGGGAGGATAGCAATCAGCCCCAGCATTTT.

This clonotype has a handful of counts. The chain has TRBV27 and TRBJ2-2; TRBD2 might be the D (5 bases). This CDR3 comprises 14 residues. The germline V gene has CDR1 MNHEY and CDR2 SMNVEV (reference sequence). V lost 5 bases and J 6 bases, leaving 13 bases between the germline ends. CDR3: CASSPSLAPGELFF. Written as DNA, the CDR3 is TGTGCCAGCAGTCCCTCCCTAGCCCCCGGGGAGCTGTTTTTT.

The chain recombines TRBV25-1 with TRBJ1-4; possibly TRBD1 for D (5 bases). Trimming shortened V by 3 bases and J by 6 bases, and 17 bases separated the two germline ends. The germline gives CDR1 MGHDK, CDR2 SYGVNS. The length of the CDR3 is 16 residues. DNA for the CDR3: TGTGCCAGCAGTGAGGCGGGGGGTACACATGATGAAAAACTGTTTTTT. Translation gives CASSEAGGTHDEKLFF.

The sample holds many counts of this clonotype. V is TRBV20-1 and J is TRBJ1-5; D is perhaps TRBD1 (5 bases). There are 11 residues in the CDR3. The V end lost 3 bases, the J end lost 5 bases, and 5 bases lay between the germline ends. Germline V CDR1 and CDR2: DFQATT, SNEGSKA (reference sequence). In DNA form, the CDR3 reads TGCAGTGCTAGGGGGCATCAGCCCCAGCATTTT. Its translation is CSARGHQPQHF.

The chain carries TRBV24-1 and TRBJ2-1; 8 positions match TRBD1. The CDR3 consists of 13 residues. The V gene's germline CDR1 is KGHDR and CDR2 SFDVKD. The J segment lost 3 bases and the V segment lost 11 bases, leaving 5 bases of the junction unmatched. In DNA, the CDR3 is TGTGCCATCGGACAGGGAGGCTACAATGAGCAGTTCTTC. It encodes CAIGQGGYNEQFF.

Notes on this clonotype: A much larger clone is a single base away; this may be a read error. The chain combines TRBV9 with TRBJ2-7; D ambiguous. Germline CDR1 SGDLS, CDR2 YYNGEE. Trimming took 0 bases from V and 3 from J, leaving 13 bases between them. The CDR3 runs 15 residues. CDR3 DNA sequence: TGTGCCAGCAGCGTAGCCCCTGGGGTCCTCTACGAGCAGTACTTC. It translates to CASSVAPGVLYEQYF.

This clonotype was counted many times. The rearrangement joins TRBV5-1 to TRBJ2-1; no clear D. The end of the DNA aligns better with TRBJ2-7, so the J call may be wrong. The CDR3 extends over 15 amino acids. Germline CDR1 and CDR2: SGHRS and YFSETQ. In DNA, the CDR3 is TGCGCCAGCAGCTCGGCTGGCGGATCTTACAATGAGCAGTACTTC. Its translation: CASSSAGGSYNEQYF.

This clonotype was detected only a few times. The rearrangement joins TRBV20-1 to TRBJ2-3, with 8 bases aligning to TRBD2. J was trimmed by 0 bases and V by 6 bases; bases with no gene match: 5. CDR1 and CDR2 from the germline V gene are DFQATT and SNEGSKA (reference sequence). The CDR3 spans 14 residues. The CDR3, as DNA: TGCAGTGCACATAGCGGGGCCAGCACAGATACGCAGTATTTT. Its protein product is CSAHSGASTDTQYF.

V gene TRBV20-1 combines with J gene TRBJ1-6, with 8 bases lining up with TRBD1. CDR3 length: 17 amino acids. Germline trimming cut 4 bases from V and 7 bases from J; bases unmatched to any gene: 15. CDR1 DFQATT and CDR2 SNEGSKA come from the germline V gene (reference sequence). CDR3 loop: CSATQTGANIRNSPLHF. CDR3 coding DNA: TGCAGTGCTACCCAGACAGGGGCCAATATAAGGAATTCACCCCTCCACTTT.

Ten or more counts support this clonotype. The V call is TRBV7-2, the J call TRBJ2-3; possible D gene TRBD2, 5 bases. This CDR3 comprises 15 residues. Germline V CDR1 and CDR2: SGHTA, FQGNSA. The ends were cut back, 1 base at V and 2 bases at J, with 10 bases in the middle. CDR3 residues: CASSLGSGFTDTQYF. CDR3 sequence (DNA): TGTGCCAGCAGCTTAGGGAGCGGATTCACAGATACGCAGTATTTT.

Comments on this clonotype: A much larger clonotype is one base distant, so this may be a read error. V usage is TRBV11-2 and J usage is TRBJ2-3; D gene uncertain. Germline CDR1 reads SGHAT; CDR2 reads FQNNGV. The CDR3 covers 13 residues. CDR3 DNA sequence: TGTGCCTGCAGCTTAAATGGTGGGGATACGCAGTATTTT. It yields the protein CACSLNGGDTQYF.

The V and J genes are TRBV4-2 and TRBJ1-1; 8 positions agree with TRBD1. V was clipped by 1 base and J by 2 bases; unmatched bases: 15. The germline V gene has CDR1 LGHNA and CDR2 YNFKEQ. The CDR3 loop spans 19 amino acids. The CDR3 nucleotides read TGTGCCAGCAGCCAAGTCGGTGGGGACAGGTTGGGACATAACACTGAAGCTTTCTTT. This translates into CASSQVGGDRLGHNTEAFF.

V and J are TRBV7-9 and TRBJ1-2, with D tentatively TRBD1 (5 bases). Trimming shortened V by 7 bases and J by 2 bases, and 14 bases separated the two germline ends. The germline V gene encodes CDR1 SEHNR and CDR2 FQNEAQ (reference sequence). CDR3 length: 14 amino acids. CDR3 nucleotides: TGTGCCAGCAACGCCGTGGGGGGAAACTATGGCTACACCTTC. This codes for CASNAVGGNYGYTF.

Here the CDR3 reads CAISERQGVGAFF. In DNA, the CDR3 is TGTGCCATCAGTGAGCGACAGGGGGTAGGAGCTTTCTTT. The V and J genes are TRBV10-3 and TRBJ1-1; 9 positions agree with TRBD1. The CDR3 has 13 amino acids. Germline-derived CDR1 and CDR2 are ENHRY and SYGVKD. V shed 2 bases, J shed 10 bases, and the junction held 5 bases outside the gene matches.

The CDR3: CASSQDQGAGEGAKNIQYF. The DNA for the CDR3 is TGCGCCAGCAGCCAAGATCAGGGGGCCGGGGAGGGAGCCAAAAACATTCAGTACTTC. The chain is built from TRBV4-3 and TRBJ2-4, with a tentative D call TRBD1 (8 bases). This CDR3 has 19 residues. The V end was cut by 0 bases, the J end by 0 bases, with 18 bases between. Germline V gene sequence: CDR1 LGHNA, CDR2 YSLEER.